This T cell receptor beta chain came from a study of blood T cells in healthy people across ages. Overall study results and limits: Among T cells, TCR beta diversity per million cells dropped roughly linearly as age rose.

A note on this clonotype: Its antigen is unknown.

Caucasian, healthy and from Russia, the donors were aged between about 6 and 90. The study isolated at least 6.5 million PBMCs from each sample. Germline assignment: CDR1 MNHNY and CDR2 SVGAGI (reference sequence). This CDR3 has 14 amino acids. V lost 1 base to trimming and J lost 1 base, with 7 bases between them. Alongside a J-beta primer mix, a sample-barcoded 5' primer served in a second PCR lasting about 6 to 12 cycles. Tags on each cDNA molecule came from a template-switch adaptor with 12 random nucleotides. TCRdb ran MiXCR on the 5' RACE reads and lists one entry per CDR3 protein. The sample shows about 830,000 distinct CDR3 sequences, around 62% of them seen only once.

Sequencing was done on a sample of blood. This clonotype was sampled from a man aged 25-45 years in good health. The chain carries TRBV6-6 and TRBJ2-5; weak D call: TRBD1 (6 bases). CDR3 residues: CASSYLQGQETQYF. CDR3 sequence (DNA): TGTGCCAGCAGTTACTTACAGGGCCAAGAGACCCAGTACTTC.